The rows below give T cell receptor beta chains drawn from one sample of a study of blood T cell repertoires in COVID-19. Here immunoSEQ multiplex PCR was the method, and the copy in TCRdb shows in-frame clones only, minus some. This table has a few hundred thousand clones, approximately 86% appearing once. The sample consisted of PBMCs or T cells enriched from blood (not recorded which). Receptors were obtained from a woman aged 40 to 50 with acute COVID-19. The conserved cysteine and the conserved F or W are not part of the CDR3 here. A D gene is named only where the DNA matches it firmly. Only part of the rows carry a size: once, few, many, or a class if the clone is expanded.

TRBV5-1,TRBD1,TRBJ2-5,NA,ASSWRAAGGRPYQETQY
TRBV7-9,NA,TRBJ2-5,NA,ASSLAVWGVKETQY
TRBV7-9,NA,TRBJ2-7,NA,ASSLRVPYEQY
TRBV28,TRBD2,TRBJ2-1,NA,ASSSASGISYNEQF
TRBV14,NA,TRBJ2-1,NA,ASSRTVQGNQQF
TRBV4-2,TRBD2,TRBJ2-1,NA,ASSQEGLAGGRDEQF
TRBV27,NA,TRBJ2-5,NA,ASSLSNRRETQY
TRBV12-3/TRBV12-4,NA,TRBJ2-7,NA,ASSSFLEQY
TRBV21-1,NA,TRBJ2-1,few,ASSTHQAGGPVVVNEQF
TRBV15,TRBD1,TRBJ1-1,NA,ATSRDRGLGTEAF
TRBV11-2,NA,TRBJ2-5,NA,ASSLDYGQQETQY
TRBV6-2/TRBV6-3,NA,TRBJ1-1,NA,ASSSRGWTSNTEAF
TRBV7-8,TRBD1,TRBJ2-7,NA,ASSTDRGPYEQY
TRBV7-2,NA,TRBJ1-2,NA,ASIGAAGYSGYT
TRBV28,NA,TRBJ2-5,NA,ASSLRPVAGETQY
TRBV11-3,NA,TRBJ2-7,NA,ASSRGRQGSYEQY
TRBV3-1/TRBV3-2,NA,TRBJ2-6,NA,ASSQAPAGANVLT
TRBV7-2,TRBD1,TRBJ1-5,NA,ASSPRTGLNQPQH
TRBV6-5,TRBD1,TRBJ1-6,NA,ATTGTGNSPLH
TRBV5-6,NA,TRBJ2-2,NA,ASSLDTGNTGELF
TRBV18,NA,TRBJ2-1,NA,ASQEASEQF
TRBV11-2,NA,TRBJ2-5,once,ASSLAGKVQETQY
TRBV7-2,TRBD1,TRBJ1-5,NA,ASSKGAGNQPQH
TRBV27,NA,TRBJ2-5,NA,ASSIARQETQY
TRBV7-9,NA,TRBJ2-7,NA,ASSFTQGGGTYEQY
TRBV19,TRBD2,TRBJ2-5,once,ASSSSGAETQY
TRBV6-4,NA,TRBJ2-1,NA,ASSSALGGPYEQF
TRBV3-1/TRBV3-2,NA,TRBJ1-6,NA,ASGSAQVPNSPLH
TRBV6-6,TRBD1,TRBJ1-1,NA,ASSYRQGASEAF
TRBV27,NA,TRBJ1-1,NA,ASSPTLGFKAF
TRBV6-5,NA,NA,once,ASSYSEGGTQY
TRBV5-1,TRBD2,TRBJ2-7,NA,ASSAGTSGRASDEQY
TRBV11-2,NA,TRBJ2-7,NA,ASSLGATYEQY